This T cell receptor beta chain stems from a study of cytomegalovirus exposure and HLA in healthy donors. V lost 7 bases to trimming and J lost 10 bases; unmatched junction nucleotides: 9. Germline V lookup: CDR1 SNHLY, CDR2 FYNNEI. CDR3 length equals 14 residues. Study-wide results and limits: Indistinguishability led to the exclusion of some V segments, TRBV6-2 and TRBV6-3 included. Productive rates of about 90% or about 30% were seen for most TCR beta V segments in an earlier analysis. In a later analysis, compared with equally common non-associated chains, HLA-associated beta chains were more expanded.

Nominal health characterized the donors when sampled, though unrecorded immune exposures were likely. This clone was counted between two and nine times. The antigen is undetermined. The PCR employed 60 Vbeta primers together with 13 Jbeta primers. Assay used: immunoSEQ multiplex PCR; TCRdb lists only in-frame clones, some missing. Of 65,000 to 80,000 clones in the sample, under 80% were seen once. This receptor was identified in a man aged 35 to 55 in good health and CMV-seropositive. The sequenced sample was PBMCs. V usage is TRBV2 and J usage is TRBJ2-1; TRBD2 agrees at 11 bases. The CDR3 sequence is CASKASGRSREQFF. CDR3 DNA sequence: TGTGCCAGCAAGGCTAGCGGGAGGTCCCGGGAGCAGTTCTTC.